These 5 T cell receptor beta chains were sequenced from one sample in a study of blood T cell repertoires in COVID-19. TCRdb's table, derived via immunoSEQ multiplex PCR, lists solely in-frame clones and lacks some. Among 200,000 to 250,000 clones listed, less than 85% were seen once. The sequenced material came from peripheral blood. These receptors all stem from a woman in her sixties or seventies with acute or convalescent COVID-19.

This chain uses TRBV18 with TRBJ1-3; perhaps TRBD1 as D (5 bases). Germline loops: CDR1 KGHSH, CDR2 LQKENI. V shed 0 bases and J shed 0 bases, with 15 bases lying between them. The CDR3 runs to 18 residues. The CDR3 is CASSPPSTALLSGNTIYF. Written as DNA, the CDR3 is TGTGCCAGCTCACCACCGTCGACAGCTCTCCTCTCTGGAAACACCATATATTTT.

This chain connects TRBV3-1 (or the pseudogene TRBV3-2) to TRBJ2-3; 8 nucleotides align to TRBD2. This CDR3 region has 16 residues. Germline CDR1 LGHDT, CDR2 YNNKEL (reference sequence). The junction had 10 bases not matched to a gene; V was cut back by 6 bases and J by 2 bases. In DNA, the CDR3 is TGTGCCAGCAGTCCCGGGACTAGATATTACACAGATACGCAGTATTTT. It encodes CASSPGTRYYTDTQYF.

This chain joins TRBV7-2 and TRBJ1-1, with a tentative D call TRBD1 (5 bases). From germline, CDR1 is SGHTA and CDR2 FQGNSA. Trimming cost V 4 bases and J 5 bases, with 11 bases left between them. This CDR3 is 13 amino acids long. CDR3 sequence: CASSSVQGTEAFF. As DNA, the CDR3 is TGTGCCAGCAGCTCGGTGCAGGGAACTGAAGCTTTCTTT.

The chain uses TRBV29-1 and TRBJ1-3; TRBD1 might be the D (6 bases). Trimming pared 4 bases from V and 3 bases from J, leaving 10 bases between. Germline V gene lookup returns CDR1 SQVTM and CDR2 ANQGSEA. The CDR3 sequence is 13 residues long. CDR3 in DNA: TGCAGCGTTGCCGGGACACGTGGAAACACCATATATTTT. This sequence encodes CSVAGTRGNTIYF.

V usage is TRBV13 and J usage is TRBJ2-7, with TRBD2 identical over 8 bases. The CDR3 has 16 amino acids. CDR1 and CDR2 (germline): PRHDT, FYEKMQ (reference sequence). J lost 4 bases, V lost 0 bases, and 8 bases had no gene match. The CDR3 DNA reads TGTGCCAGCAGCTTAGGAGCGGGGGCGCAGGGGTACGAGCAGTACTTC. As protein: CASSLGAGAQGYEQYF.